This TCR beta chain was documented in a study of response to subunit inactivated influenza vaccine. Study-level results: Each seasonal influenza vaccination recruits few new T cells, the authors suggested.

Germline CDR1 is LGHNA and CDR2 is YSLEER. This CDR3 has 14 residues. V lost 0 bases, J lost 4 bases, and 0 bases stayed unmatched. TCRdb re-derived calls from the RT-PCR reads in MiXCR, one entry per CDR3 protein. Here the sample spans 500,000 to 550,000 distinct CDR3 sequences, 7.5% to 8.5% being singletons. This clonotype appeared a few times. Its target is not known. The origin of this receptor is a man between 50 and 75 years old who received an inactivated influenza vaccine. This chain uses TRBV4-3 with TRBJ2-1, with TRBD1 matching over 7 bases. The sequences come from PBMCs from blood, collected less than 25 months after vaccination. As DNA, the CDR3 is TGCGCCAGCAGCCAAGAGACAGGGTACAATGAGCAGTTCTTC. This encodes CASSQETGYNEQFF.